One TCR beta chain is described in this entry. The antigen remains undetermined. Additional DNA sequences in this sample encode the identical CDR3. This CDR3 has 15 amino acids. CDR1 and CDR2 from the germline V gene are SGHRS and YFSETQ. V was clipped by 2 bases and J by 1 base; unmatched bases: 3. All donors were healthy HIV-negative adults lacking recent acute infections or vaccinations. Within Nashville, Tennessee resided all donors, each a Caucasian adult. This entry belongs to a study of shared clonotypes between healthy human individuals. Study results and caveats: Across subsets, estimated richness was generally greater for naive than for memory populations.

Clones were sequenced by immunoSEQ multiplex PCR, and TCRdb holds only the in-frame ones, with some missing. Among approximately 530,000 clones listed, about 96% were seen once. The origin of this receptor is a woman aged 30 to 39 in good health. This chain connects TRBV5-1 to TRBJ2-5; 9 bases map to TRBD1. Sequenced material: naive CD4+ T cells sorted from blood. Subset: CD45RA+ positively selected. CDR3 in amino acids: CASSLRTGAQETQYF. As DNA, the CDR3 is TGCGCCAGCAGCTTAAGGACAGGGGCCCAAGAGACCCAGTACTTC.